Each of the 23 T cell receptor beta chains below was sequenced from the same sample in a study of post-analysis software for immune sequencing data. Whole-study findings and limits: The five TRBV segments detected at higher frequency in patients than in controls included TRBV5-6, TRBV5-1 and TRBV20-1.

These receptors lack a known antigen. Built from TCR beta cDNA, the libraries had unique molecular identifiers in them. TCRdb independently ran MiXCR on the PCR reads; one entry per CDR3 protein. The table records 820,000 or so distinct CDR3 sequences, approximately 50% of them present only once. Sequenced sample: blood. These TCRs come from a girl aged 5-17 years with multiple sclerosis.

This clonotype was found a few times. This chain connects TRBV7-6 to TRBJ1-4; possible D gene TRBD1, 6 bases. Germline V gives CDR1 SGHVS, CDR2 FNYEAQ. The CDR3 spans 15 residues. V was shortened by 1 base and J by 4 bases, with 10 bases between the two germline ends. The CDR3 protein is CASSLEQGFNEKLFF. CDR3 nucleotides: TGTGCCAGCAGCTTAGAACAGGGATTTAATGAAAAACTGTTTTTT.

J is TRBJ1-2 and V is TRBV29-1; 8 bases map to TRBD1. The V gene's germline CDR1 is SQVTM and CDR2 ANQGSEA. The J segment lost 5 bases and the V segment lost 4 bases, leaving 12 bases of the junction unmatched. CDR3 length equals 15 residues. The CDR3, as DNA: TGCAGCGTTGGAGGGCGACAGGGGATATTGTATGGCTACACCTTC. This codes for CSVGGRQGILYGYTF.

This CDR3 is CASGLDTSGVLYEQYF. The CDR3 DNA reads as TGTGCTAGTGGTTTAGACACAAGCGGGGTCCTCTACGAGCAGTACTTC. The V call is TRBV12-5, the J call TRBJ2-5, with TRBD2 matching over 7 bases. The end of the DNA aligns better with TRBJ2-7, so the J call may be wrong. CDR3 length: 16 residues. CDR1 and CDR2 (germline): LGHNT, FRNRAP.

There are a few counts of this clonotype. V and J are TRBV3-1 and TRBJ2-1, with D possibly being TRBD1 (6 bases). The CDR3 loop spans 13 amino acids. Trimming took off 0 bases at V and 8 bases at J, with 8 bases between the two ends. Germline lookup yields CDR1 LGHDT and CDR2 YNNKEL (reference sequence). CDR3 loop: CASSQDYRDEQFF. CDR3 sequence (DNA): TGTGCCAGCAGCCAAGATTACAGGGATGAGCAGTTCTTC.

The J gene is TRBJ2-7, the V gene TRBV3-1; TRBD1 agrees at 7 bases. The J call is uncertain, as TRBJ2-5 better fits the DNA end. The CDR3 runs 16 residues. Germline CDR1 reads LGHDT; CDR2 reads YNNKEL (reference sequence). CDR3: CASSQRSTGSRETQYF. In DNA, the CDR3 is TGTGCCAGCAGCCAACGGTCGACAGGGTCACGAGAGACCCAGTACTTC.

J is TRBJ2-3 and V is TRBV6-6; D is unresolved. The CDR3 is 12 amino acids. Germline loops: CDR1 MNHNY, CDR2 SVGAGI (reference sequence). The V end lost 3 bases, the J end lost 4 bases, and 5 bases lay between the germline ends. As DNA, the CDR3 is TGTGCCAGCAGTTATGGCCCAGATACGCAGTATTTT. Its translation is CASSYGPDTQYF.

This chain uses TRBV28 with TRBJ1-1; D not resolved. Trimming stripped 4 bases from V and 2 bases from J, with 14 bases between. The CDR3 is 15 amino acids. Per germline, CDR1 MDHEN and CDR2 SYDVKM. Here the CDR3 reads CASSSWTRDNTEAFF. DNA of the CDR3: TGTGCCAGCAGTTCCTGGACCCGGGATAACACTGAAGCTTTCTTT.

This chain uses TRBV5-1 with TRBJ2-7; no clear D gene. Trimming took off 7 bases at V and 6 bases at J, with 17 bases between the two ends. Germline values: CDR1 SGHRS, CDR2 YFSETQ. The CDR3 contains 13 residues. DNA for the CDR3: TGCGCCAGCGCGAGTAGGGATCTGGGCGAGCAGTACTTC. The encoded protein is CASASRDLGEQYF.

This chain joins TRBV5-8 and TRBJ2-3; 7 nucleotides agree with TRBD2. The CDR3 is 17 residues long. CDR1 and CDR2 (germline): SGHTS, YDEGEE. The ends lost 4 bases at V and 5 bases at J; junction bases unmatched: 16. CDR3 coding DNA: TGTGCCAGCAGCCCGGATCCACTAGCGTATCGAGAAGATACGCAGTATTTT. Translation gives CASSPDPLAYREDTQYF.

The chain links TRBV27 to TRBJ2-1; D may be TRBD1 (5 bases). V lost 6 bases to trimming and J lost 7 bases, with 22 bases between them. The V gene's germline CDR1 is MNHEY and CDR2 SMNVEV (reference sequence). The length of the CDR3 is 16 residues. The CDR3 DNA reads TGTGCCAGCAGGCCGCTGGTAGCAGGGCTTGTAAATGAGCAGTTCTTC. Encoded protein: CASRPLVAGLVNEQFF.

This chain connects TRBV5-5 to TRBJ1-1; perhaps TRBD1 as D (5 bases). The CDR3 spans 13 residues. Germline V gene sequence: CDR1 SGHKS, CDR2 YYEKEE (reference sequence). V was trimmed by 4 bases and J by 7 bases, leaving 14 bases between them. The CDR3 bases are TGTGCCAGCAGCGGGGGACGGGCCCTTGAAGCTTTCTTT. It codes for CASSGGRALEAFF.

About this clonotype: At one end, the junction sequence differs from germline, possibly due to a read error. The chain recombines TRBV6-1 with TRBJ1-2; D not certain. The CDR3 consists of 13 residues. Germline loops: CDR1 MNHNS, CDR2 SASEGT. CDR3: CASSEARPHGCTF. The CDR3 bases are TGTGCCAGCAGTGAAGCCCGCCCCCATGGCTGCACCTTC.

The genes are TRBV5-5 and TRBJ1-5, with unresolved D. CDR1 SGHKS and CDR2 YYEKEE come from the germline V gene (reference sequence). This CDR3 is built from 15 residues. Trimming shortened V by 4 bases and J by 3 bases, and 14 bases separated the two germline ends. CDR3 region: CASSPDLVVNQPQHF. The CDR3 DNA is TGTGCCAGCAGCCCGGACCTGGTGGTCAATCAGCCCCAGCATTTT. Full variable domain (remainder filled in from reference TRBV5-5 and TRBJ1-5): DAGVTQSPTHLIKTRGQQVTLRCSPISGHKSVSWYQQVLGQGPQFIFQYYEKEERGRGNFPDRFSARQFPNYSSELNVNALLLGDSALYLCASSPDLVVNQPQHFGDGTRLSIL.

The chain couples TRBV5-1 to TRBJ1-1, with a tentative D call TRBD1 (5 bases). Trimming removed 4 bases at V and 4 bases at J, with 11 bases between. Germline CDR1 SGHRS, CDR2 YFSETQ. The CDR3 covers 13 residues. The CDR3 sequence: CASSVLGVTEAFF. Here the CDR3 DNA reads TGCGCCAGCAGCGTACTAGGGGTCACTGAAGCTTTCTTT.

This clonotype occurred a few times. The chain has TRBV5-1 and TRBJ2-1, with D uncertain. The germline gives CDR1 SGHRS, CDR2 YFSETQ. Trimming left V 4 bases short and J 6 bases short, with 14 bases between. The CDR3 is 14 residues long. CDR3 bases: TGCGCCAGCAGCCCGGAACGAGTAGGCAATGAGCAGTTCTTC. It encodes CASSPERVGNEQFF.

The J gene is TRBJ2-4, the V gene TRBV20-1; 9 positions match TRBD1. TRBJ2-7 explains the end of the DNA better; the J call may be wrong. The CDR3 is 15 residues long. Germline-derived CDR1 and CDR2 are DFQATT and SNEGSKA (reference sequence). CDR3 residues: CSARLGTGILGEQYF. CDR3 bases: TGCAGTGCTAGACTCGGGACAGGGATCCTCGGCGAGCAGTACTTC.

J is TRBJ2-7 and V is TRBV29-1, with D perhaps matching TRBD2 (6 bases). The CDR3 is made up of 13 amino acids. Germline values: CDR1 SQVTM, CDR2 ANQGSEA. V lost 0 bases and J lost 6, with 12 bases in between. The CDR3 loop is CSVEDLGGSEQYF. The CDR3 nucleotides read TGCAGCGTTGAAGATCTAGGAGGGTCCGAGCAGTACTTC.

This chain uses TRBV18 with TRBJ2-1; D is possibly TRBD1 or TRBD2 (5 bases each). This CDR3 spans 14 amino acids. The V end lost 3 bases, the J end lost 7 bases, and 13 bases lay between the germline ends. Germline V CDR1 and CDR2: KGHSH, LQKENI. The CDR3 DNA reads TGTGCCAGCTCACCGGGACCGAATACAAATGAGCAGTTCTTC. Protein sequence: CASSPGPNTNEQFF.

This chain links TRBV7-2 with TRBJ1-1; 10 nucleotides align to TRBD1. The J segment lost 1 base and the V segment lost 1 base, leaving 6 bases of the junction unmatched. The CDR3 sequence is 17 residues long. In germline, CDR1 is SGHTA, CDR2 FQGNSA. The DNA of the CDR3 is TGTGCCAGCAGCTTAGGCGGGACAGGGGTGAAGAACACTGAAGCTTTCTTT. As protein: CASSLGGTGVKNTEAFF.

CDR3 residues: CSVQQGGLEKLFF. The CDR3 DNA follows: TGCAGCGTCCAACAGGGGGGGTTGGAAAAACTGTTTTTT. The V call is TRBV29-1, the J call TRBJ1-4; TRBD1 matches at 8 bases. Germline V gives CDR1 SQVTM, CDR2 ANQGSEA. The CDR3 totals 13 residues. V was pared by 6 bases and J by 8 bases, with 8 bases of the junction left unmatched. The full variable domain, rest sourced from reference TRBV29-1 and TRBJ1-4, is SAVISQKPSRDICQRGTSLTIQCQVDSQVTMMFWYRQQPGQSLTLIATANQGSEATYESGFVIDKFPISRPNLTFSTLTVSNMSPEDSSIYLCSVQQGGLEKLFFGSGTQLSVL.

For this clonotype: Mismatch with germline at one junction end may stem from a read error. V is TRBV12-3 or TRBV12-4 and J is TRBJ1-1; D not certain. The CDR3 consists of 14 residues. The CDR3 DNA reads TGTGCCAGCAGCCTGACTGTGACGAACGCTGAAGCTTTCTTT. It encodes CASSLTVTNAEAFF.

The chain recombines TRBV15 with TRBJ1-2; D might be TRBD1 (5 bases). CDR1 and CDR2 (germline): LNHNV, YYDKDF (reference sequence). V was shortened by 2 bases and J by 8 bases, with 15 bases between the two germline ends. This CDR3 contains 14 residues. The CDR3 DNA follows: TGTGCCACCAGCAGACCGCAACGGGGCTGGGGCTACACCTTC. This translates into CATSRPQRGWGYTF.

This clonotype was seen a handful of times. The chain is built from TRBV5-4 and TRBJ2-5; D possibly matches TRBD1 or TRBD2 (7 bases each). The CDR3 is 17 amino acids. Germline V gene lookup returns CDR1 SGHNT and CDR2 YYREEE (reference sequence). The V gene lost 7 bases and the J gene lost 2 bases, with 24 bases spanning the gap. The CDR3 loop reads CASPRDSGNSSQETQYF. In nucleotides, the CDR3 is TGTGCCAGCCCCCGGGACAGCGGGAATTCATCTCAAGAGACCCAGTACTTC.